Sequencing of this TCR beta chain was carried out in a study of cytomegalovirus exposure and HLA in healthy donors. The V gene's germline CDR1 is LNHDA and CDR2 SQIVND (reference sequence). This CDR3 is 15 amino acids long. Trimming shortened V by 1 base and J by 2 bases, and 9 bases separated the two germline ends. As for this clone: The antigen remains undetermined.

Whole-study findings and limits: According to a later analysis, donors in an Asian-associated ancestry cluster reportedly had fewer N-insertions than the approximately 670-donor mean.

In the PCR, 60 Vbeta and 13 Jbeta primers were used. The protocol was immunoSEQ multiplex PCR, while the TCRdb copy is restricted to in-frame clones and leaves out a portion. The sample carries 120,000 or so clones, about three quarters recorded once. V gene TRBV19 combines with J gene TRBJ2-1; possibly TRBD2 for D (6 bases). Sequenced material: PBMCs. This clonotype was obtained from a female donor in good health and CMV-seronegative. In DNA form, the CDR3 reads TGTGCCAGTAGTATAGGCGGGGCGGCCTACAATGAGCAGTTCTTC. Translating gives CASSIGGAAYNEQFF.